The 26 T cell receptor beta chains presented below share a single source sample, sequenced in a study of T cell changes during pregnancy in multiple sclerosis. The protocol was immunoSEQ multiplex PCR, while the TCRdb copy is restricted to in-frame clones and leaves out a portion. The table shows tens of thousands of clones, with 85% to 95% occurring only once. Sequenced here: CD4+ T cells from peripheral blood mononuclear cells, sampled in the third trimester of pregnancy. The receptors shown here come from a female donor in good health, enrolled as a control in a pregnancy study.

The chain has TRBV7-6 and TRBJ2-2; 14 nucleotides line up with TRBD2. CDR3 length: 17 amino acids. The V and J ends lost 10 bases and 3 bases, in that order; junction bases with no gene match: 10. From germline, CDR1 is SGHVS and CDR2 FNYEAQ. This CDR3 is CATQQRGLAGDTGELFF. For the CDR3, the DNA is TGTGCCACCCAACAAAGGGGACTAGCGGGGGACACCGGGGAGCTGTTTTTT.

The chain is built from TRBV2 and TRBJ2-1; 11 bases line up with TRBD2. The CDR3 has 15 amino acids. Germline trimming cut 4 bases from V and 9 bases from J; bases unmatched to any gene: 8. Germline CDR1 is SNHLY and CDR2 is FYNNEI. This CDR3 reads CASSGELAGGGEQFF. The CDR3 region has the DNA TGTGCCAGCAGTGGTGAGCTAGCGGGGGGCGGTGAGCAGTTCTTC.

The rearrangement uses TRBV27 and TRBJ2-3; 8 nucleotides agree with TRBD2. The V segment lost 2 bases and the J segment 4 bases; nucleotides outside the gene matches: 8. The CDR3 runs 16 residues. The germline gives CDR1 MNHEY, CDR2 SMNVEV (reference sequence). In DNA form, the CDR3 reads TGTGCCAGCAGTTTACTAAGCGGGGGACGGCCAGATACGCAGTATTTT. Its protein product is CASSLLSGGRPDTQYF.

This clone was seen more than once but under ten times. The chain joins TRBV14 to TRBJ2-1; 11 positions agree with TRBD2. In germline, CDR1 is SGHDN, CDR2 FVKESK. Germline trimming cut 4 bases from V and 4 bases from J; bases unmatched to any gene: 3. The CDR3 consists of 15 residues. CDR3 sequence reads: CASSPLAGGYNEQFF. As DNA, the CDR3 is TGTGCCAGCAGCCCCCTAGCGGGGGGTTACAATGAGCAGTTCTTC.

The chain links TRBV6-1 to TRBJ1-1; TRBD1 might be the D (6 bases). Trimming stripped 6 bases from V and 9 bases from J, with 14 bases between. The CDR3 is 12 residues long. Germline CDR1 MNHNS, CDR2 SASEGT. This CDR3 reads CASRRTEGKAFF. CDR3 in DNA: TGTGCCAGCAGGAGGACAGAGGGGAAAGCTTTCTTT.

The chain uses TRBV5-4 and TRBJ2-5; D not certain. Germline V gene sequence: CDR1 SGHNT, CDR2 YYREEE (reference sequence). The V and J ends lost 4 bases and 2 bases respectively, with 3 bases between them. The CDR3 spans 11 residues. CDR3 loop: CASSQQETQYF. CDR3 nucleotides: TGTGCCAGCAGCCAGCAAGAGACCCAGTACTTC.

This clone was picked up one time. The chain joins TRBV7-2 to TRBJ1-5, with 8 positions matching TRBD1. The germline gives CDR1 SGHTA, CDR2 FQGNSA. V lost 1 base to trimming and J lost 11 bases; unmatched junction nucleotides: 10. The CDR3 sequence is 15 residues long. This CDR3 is CASSLDHRGGLAQHF. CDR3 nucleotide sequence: TGTGCCAGCAGCTTAGACCACAGGGGGGGCTTGGCCCAGCATTTT.

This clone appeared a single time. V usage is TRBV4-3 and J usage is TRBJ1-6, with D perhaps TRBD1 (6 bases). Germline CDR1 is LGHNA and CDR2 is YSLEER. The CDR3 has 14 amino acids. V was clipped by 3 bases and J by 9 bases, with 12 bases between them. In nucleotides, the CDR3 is TGCGCCAGCAGCCAGGCAGGGGCAGGTTCACCCCTCCACTTT. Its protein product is CASSQAGAGSPLHF.

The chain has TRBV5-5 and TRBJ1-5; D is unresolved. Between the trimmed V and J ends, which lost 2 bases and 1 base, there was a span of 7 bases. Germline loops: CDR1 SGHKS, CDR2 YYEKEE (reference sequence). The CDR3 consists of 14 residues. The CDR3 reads CASSFVQSNQPQHF. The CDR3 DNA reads TGTGCCAGCAGCTTTGTCCAAAGCAATCAGCCCCAGCATTTT.

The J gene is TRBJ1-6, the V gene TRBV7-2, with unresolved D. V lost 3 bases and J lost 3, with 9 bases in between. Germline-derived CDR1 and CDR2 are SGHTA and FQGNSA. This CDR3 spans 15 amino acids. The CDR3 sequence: CASSFEGGYNSPLHF. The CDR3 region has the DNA TGTGCCAGCAGCTTTGAGGGTGGCTATAATTCACCCCTCCACTTT.

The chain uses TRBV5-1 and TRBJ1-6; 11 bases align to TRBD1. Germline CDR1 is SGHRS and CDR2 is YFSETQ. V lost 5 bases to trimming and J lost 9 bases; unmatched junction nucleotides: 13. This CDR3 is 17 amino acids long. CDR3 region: CASSFYPEGQGGSPLHF. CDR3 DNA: TGCGCCAGCAGTTTTTATCCCGAGGGACAGGGGGGTTCACCCCTCCACTTT.

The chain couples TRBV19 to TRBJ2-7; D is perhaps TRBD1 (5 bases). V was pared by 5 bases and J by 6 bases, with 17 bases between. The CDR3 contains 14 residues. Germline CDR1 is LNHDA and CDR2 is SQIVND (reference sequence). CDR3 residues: CASSPTTATGEQYF. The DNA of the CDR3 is TGTGCCAGTAGTCCGACGACAGCCACGGGCGAGCAGTACTTC.

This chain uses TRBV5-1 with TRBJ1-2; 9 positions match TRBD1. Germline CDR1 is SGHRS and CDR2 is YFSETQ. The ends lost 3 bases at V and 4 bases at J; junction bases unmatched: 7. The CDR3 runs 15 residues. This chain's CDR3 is CASSSGGQGIYGYTF. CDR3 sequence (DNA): TGCGCCAGCAGCTCGGGGGGACAGGGCATCTATGGCTACACCTTC. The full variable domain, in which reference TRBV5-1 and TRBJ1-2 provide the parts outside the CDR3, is KAGVTQTPRYLIKTRGQQVTLSCSPISGHRSVSWYQQTPGQGLQFLFEYFSETQRNKGNFPGRFSGRQFSNSRSEMNVSTLELGDSALYLCASSSGGQGIYGYTFGSGTRLTVV.

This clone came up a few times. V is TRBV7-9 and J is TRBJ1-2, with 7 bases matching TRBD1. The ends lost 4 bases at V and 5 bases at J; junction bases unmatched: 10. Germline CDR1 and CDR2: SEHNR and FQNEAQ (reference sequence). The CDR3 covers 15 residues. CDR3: CASSSLDRSGYGYTF. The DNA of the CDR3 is TGTGCCAGCAGCTCCCTGGACAGGTCGGGGTATGGCTACACCTTC. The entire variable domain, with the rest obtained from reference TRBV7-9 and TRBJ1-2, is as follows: DTGVSQNPRHKITKRGQNVTFRCDPISEHNRLYWYRQTLGQGPEFLTYFQNEAQLEKSRLLSDRFSAERPKGSFSTLEIQRTEQGDSAMYLCASSSLDRSGYGYTFGSGTRLTVV.

The CDR3 coding sequence is TGTGCCAGCAGCGTAGCGGGACTAGCTTACAATGAGCAGTTCTTC. This sequence encodes CASSVAGLAYNEQFF. The chain carries TRBV9 and TRBJ2-1; 9 bases are shared with TRBD2. Germline CDR1 and CDR2: SGDLS and YYNGEE. CDR3 length equals 15 residues. The V gene end was trimmed by 0 bases and the J gene end by 4 bases; junction bases not matched to a gene: 2.

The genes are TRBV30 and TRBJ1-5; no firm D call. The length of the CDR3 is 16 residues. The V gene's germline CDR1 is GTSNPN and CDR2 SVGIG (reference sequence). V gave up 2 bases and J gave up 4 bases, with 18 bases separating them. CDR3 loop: CAWSPSRGGINQPQHF. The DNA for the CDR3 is TGTGCCTGGAGTCCCAGTAGAGGAGGGATTAATCAGCCCCAGCATTTT.

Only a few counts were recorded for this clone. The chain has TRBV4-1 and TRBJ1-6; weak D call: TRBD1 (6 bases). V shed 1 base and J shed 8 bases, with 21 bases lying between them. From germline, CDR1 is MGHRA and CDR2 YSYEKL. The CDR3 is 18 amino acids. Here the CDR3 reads CASSQAGRTGPRDSPLHF. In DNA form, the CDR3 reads TGCGCCAGCAGCCAAGCGGGCAGAACAGGGCCCCGGGATTCACCCCTCCACTTT.

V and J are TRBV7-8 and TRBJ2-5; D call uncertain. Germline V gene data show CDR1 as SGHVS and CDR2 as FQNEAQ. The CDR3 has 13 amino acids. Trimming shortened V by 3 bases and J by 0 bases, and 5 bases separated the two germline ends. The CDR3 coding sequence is TGTGCCAGCAGCTTCGGAGACCAAGAGACCCAGTACTTC. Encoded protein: CASSFGDQETQYF.

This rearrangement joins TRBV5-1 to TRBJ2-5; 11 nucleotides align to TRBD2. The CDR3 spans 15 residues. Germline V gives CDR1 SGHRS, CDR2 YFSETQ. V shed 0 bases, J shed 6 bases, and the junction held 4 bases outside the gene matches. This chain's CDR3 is CASSLELAGGKTQYF. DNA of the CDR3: TGCGCCAGCAGCTTGGAGCTAGCGGGGGGAAAGACCCAGTACTTC.

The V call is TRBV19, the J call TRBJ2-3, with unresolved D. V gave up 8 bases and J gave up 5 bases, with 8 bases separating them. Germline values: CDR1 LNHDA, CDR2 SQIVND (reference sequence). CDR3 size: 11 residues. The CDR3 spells CASSVRDTQYF. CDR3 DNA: TGTGCCAGTTCGGTCCGAGATACGCAGTATTTT.

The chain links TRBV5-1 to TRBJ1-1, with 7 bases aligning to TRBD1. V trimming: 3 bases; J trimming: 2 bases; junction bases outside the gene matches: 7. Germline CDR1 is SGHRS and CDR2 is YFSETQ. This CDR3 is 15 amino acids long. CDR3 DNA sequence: TGCGCCAGCAGCTCGGGGGACAGAAAAAACACTGAAGCTTTCTTT. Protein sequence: CASSSGDRKNTEAFF. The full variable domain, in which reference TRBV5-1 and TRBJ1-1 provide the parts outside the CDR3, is KAGVTQTPRYLIKTRGQQVTLSCSPISGHRSVSWYQQTPGQGLQFLFEYFSETQRNKGNFPGRFSGRQFSNSRSEMNVSTLELGDSALYLCASSSGDRKNTEAFFGQGTRLTVV.

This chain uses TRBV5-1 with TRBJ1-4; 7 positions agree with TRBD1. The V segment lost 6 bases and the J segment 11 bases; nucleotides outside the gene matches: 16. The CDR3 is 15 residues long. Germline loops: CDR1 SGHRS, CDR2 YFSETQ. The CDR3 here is CASTSSGDSTEKLFF. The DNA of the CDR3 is TGCGCCAGCACTAGCTCCGGGGACAGTACGGAGAAACTGTTTTTT.

CDR3: CASSKQGNGYTF. CDR3 coding DNA: TGTGCCAGCAGCAAACAGGGAAATGGCTACACCTTC. V is TRBV11-2 and J is TRBJ1-2, with D possibly matching TRBD1 (6 bases). Germline CDR1 SGHAT, CDR2 FQNNGV. The CDR3 covers 12 residues. V lost 5 bases and J lost 6, with 10 bases in between.

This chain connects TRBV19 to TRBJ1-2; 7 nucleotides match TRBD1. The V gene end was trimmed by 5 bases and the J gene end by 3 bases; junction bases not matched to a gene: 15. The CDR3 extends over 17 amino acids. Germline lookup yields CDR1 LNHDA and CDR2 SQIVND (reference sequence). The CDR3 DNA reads TGTGCCAGTAGTCCCGAGCGGGGGGGACAGCTACACTATGGCTACACCTTC. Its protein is CASSPERGGQLHYGYTF.

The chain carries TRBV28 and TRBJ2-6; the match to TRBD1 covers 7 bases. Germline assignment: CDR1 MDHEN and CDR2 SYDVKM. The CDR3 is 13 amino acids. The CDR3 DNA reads TGTGCTATCGACAGGGCTGGGGCCAACGTCCTGACTTTC. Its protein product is CAIDRAGANVLTF. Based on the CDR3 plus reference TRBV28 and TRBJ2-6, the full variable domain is DVKVTQSSRYLVKRTGEKVFLECVQDMDHENMFWYRQDPGLGLRLIYFSYDVKMKEKGDIPEGYSVSREKKERFSLILESASTNQTSMYLCAIDRAGANVLTFGAGSRLTVL.

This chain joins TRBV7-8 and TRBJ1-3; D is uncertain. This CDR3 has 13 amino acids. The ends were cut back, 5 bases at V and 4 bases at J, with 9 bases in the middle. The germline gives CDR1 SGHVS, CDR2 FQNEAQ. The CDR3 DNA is TGTGCCAGCAGCCGGACTCTAGGAAACACCATATATTTT. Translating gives CASSRTLGNTIYF.